This T cell receptor beta chain derives from a study of cytomegalovirus exposure and HLA in healthy donors (dated by TCRdb to about 2017). Study-level background: An earlier analysis of more than 550 of the donors reported about 260 Gb of sequence data and 95 million to 130 million unique TCR beta sequences obtained from about 179 million T cells. Approximately 310 gigabases of sequencing data and tens of millions of unique TCR sequences were included in an early release covering 550 to 800 HLA-typed donors. Of the approximately 400 genotyped donors, 81% fell in the genetic ancestry cluster associated with self-reported Caucasian donors. The aim of the study was to test whether cataloging public T cell receptors could identify signatures of past pathogen exposure. The T cell repertoires of some 670 subjects were profiled by immunosequencing and related to cytomegalovirus serostatus. A separate validation cohort of roughly 120 different subjects was used in addition to the 666-subject first cohort. To predict cytomegalovirus infection status, the study brought together high-throughput TCR immunosequencing, statistical association of individual TCRs with disease status, and machine learning. A later analysis re-examined previously published TCR beta repertoires from hundreds of donors and added high-resolution HLA genotyping to investigate patterns of TCR occurrence. The later analysis used no new phenotypic data to find candidate immune exposures, relying instead on TCR beta sequences and their occurrence across donors. An earlier analysis of 587 of the donors used high-throughput TCR beta sequencing to judge whether each TCR beta V gene segment behaved as functional or pseudogenic. Donor age, sex, ethnicity and CMV serostatus were collected together with the repertoire data. A later genetic analysis used genome-wide SNP genotypes for about 55% of the 666 donors, treating that subset as a discovery cohort. Every discovery cohort repertoire had been produced on one sequencing platform. Class I and class II HLA loci were covered by the typing at four-digit resolution. Typing coverage differed by locus: A, B, C, DRB1 and DQB1 were typed in roughly 629-640 donors, DQA1 in approximately 520, DPA1 in 600 to 610, and DPB1 in just under 490. Because of strong linkage in the cohort, a few DR-DQ haplotypes were treated as single units for association and clustering. On average, 235,054 unique TCR beta nucleotide sequences were sequenced per donor among roughly 430 genotyped donors of the cohort, with roughly a sixth of those sequences being non-productive. Findings and caveats that apply to the study as a whole: When HLA alleles, especially DR and DQ, strongly co-occurred, TCR associations were difficult to assign to individual alleles. The 87-base-pair reads could not distinguish some IMGT-functional V segments, including TRBV6-2 and TRBV6-3, so those segments were excluded. A group of highly shared sequence variants was considered likely to be a technical artifact of the sequencing pipeline. In a later analysis, several top co-occurrence clusters were reported to appear linked to parvovirus B19, influenza, CMV and Epstein-Barr virus. In a later analysis, HLA-associated TCR beta chains showed more clonal expansion and lower generation probabilities than non-associated chains that were equally common. An association between a missense DCLRE1C variant and V-gene and J-gene trimming of TCR beta chains was found in a later genetic analysis and replicated in an independent cohort. Most CMV-associated TCR beta chains appeared to be HLA-restricted in a later analysis, and the HLA associations seemed to be driven largely by CMV exposure. In the study, around 150 TCR beta chains were listed as associated with cytomegalovirus. In this cohort, only TCR beta chains were sequenced, and detectable features were limited by the absence of alpha or paired-chain data. About 17 rarely observed V segments, including chromosome 9 orphons, were excluded from the earlier analysis of several hundred of the donors because counts were too low. For the cohort, immune exposure information was limited to CMV serostatus. In a later analysis, TCR association rates were found to vary across HLA loci, with the most associated TCRs seen for DRB1 alleles and the fewest for HLA-C alleles. In a later genetic analysis, fewer N-insertions in productive TCRs were reported among donors in an Asian-associated ancestry cluster than the 666-donor mean. The authors suggested that the approach could potentially be generalized to other disease states and immunological phenotypes. A further reported finding was that TCR beta sequences accurately predicted the HLA-A and HLA-B alleles for most subjects in the first cohort. Cytomegalovirus status was reported to be diagnosed by the classifier with high specificity and sensitivity in both the original and validation cohorts. A few of the identified cytomegalovirus-associated TCR beta chains were confirmed in vitro to be specific for cytomegalovirus antigens. Linkage disequilibrium might explain the correlated functional status among segregating V segments, but an unknown experimental factor could not be excluded. Most TCR sequences were seen in very few donors, while some public TCRs were found in many individuals. Roughly uniform sequencing depth across donors was assumed in presence/absence analyses, although this assumption may not hold. In a later analysis, around 15,000 TCR beta sequences were associated with specific HLA alleles at a false discovery rate of 0.05. In an earlier analysis of about 600 of the donors, most TCR beta V segments appeared in productive rearrangements about 87% or about 30% of the time, broadly matching IMGT annotations. Because some donors lacked HLA typing at each locus, the association tests relied only on the typed subset.

The germline ends are 13 bases apart after V is trimmed by 2 bases and J by 3 bases. The CDR3 sequence holds 16 residues, the cysteine and phenylalanine included. The CDR3 DNA has 48 bases and is translated from base 1. CDR1 and CDR2 are read off the germline V gene as SGHVS and FQNEAQ. Libraries were constructed by the immunoSEQ multiplex PCR assay. For the multiplex PCR, a mixture combining 60 forward primers for TCR Vbeta segments and 13 reverse primers for TCR Jbeta segments was used. The CDR3 region of rearranged TCR beta genes was amplified from genomic DNA by a multiplex PCR assay. The Illumina HiSeq System was used to sequence the amplified TCR beta libraries as 87-base-pair reads. Per the authors' processing: Across the 670 or so repertoires, a later analysis counted 78 million or so unique TCR beta chains, 9.5 million to 13 million of which were shared by at least two donors. Raw reads were error-corrected and collapsed into unique sequences with a nearest-neighbor algorithm that merged closely related sequences to remove PCR and sequencing errors. CDR3 sequences were aligned to IMGT reference sequences to assign V, D and J gene segments. For a sequence to be retained, a match of at least six nucleotides to both a V gene segment and a J gene segment was required. A rearrangement counted as productive if the CDR3 had no stop codons and remained in frame with V and J, and every other rearrangement counted as non-productive. CDR3 was defined according to IMGT convention as the region running from the second conserved V-encoded cysteine to the conserved J-encoded phenylalanine. Sequences without an unambiguous match to a single V gene segment were excluded from the earlier analysis of about 600 of the donors. In an earlier analysis of 450 to 700 of the donors, V segments were called functional above 56.7% productive rearrangements and were called segregating when the between-donor standard deviation exceeded 5%. To diagnose cytomegalovirus status from the catalog of TCR beta chain sequences, a statistical classification framework was built. A later analysis assigned V and J genes by comparing TCR nucleotide sequences with IMGT/GENE-DB human TR gene sequences. Using the TCRdist pipeline, a later analysis assigned CDR3 sequences along with most-parsimonious VDJ recombination scenarios. In a later analysis, each TCR beta chain was defined by its CDR3 amino acid sequence together with its V-gene family, and reads lacking a unique V-gene family were excluded. In a later analysis, around 600 highly shared, low-generation-probability nucleotide sequences were removed to address suspected cross-contamination and a sequencing artifact. For each public chain, a later analysis derived a clonal expansion index from normalized ranks of inferred template counts within each repertoire. In a later analysis, generation probabilities were computed with a VDJ recombination model fitted to out-of-frame rearrangements, and the resulting probabilities were checked against IGoR. A later analysis scored TCR-TCR, TCR-HLA and TCR-CMV co-occurrence with hypergeometric tests, applying a repertoire-size bias correction to TCR pairs. A later analysis estimated false discovery rates by permuting HLA or CMV assignments 20 times. In a later analysis, co-occurring TCRs were grouped with DBSCAN, and TCRdist sequence similarity was added when clustering was performed within HLA-allele-positive subsets. Repertoires with fewer than 30,000 or more than 120,000 public chains were left out of co-occurrence clustering, as were about five repertoires with anomalous nucleotide sharing. In TCRdb, the immuneACCESS table is reduced to in-frame sequences with V and J assigned. These tables do not hold every clone; where another copy was compared, an unresolved V gene accounts for under half, and the others remain unexplained. V and J calls and clone size are those listed in that table; D and trimming were worked out from the DNA. The sample includes 130,000 or so clones, with 83% observed a single time. 1.5% of the sample is in the top ten clones.

In total, over 600 healthy bone marrow donors made up the cohort. All cohort members were sampled while nominally healthy, although unrecorded immune exposures were likely present. The donor was CMV seronegative and was included in the group of a few hundred seronegative cohort members. A peripheral blood sample was collected from each donor, and TCR beta sequencing was performed on peripheral blood mononuclear cells. The Qiagen DNeasy Blood Extraction Kit was used to extract genomic DNA from the blood cell samples. Note on this clone: Its antigen is currently not known. One base away there is no much larger clone; base qualities are not given.

The sample comprised PBMCs. The clonotype comes from a man aged 35 to 55 in good health and CMV-seronegative. Recombination linked TRBV7-8 to TRBJ1-4; the D gene is perhaps TRBD1, from 5 matching bases. This receptor has the CDR3 CASSLHGPGSNEKLFF. The nucleotides read TGTGCCAGCAGCTTACATGGGCCAGGGTCTAATGAAAAACTGTTTTTT.